This record looks at one T cell receptor beta chain sequence and its context. Its antigen is currently unknown. The protocol was immunoSEQ multiplex PCR, while the TCRdb copy is restricted to in-frame clones and leaves out a portion. Altogether 150,000 or so clones are present, around 80% being singletons, with the ten largest covering about 4.6%. CDR3 length: 14 residues. V was cut by 5 bases and J by 1 base, with 9 bases left in between. Germline-derived CDR1 and CDR2 are SGHVS and FNYEAQ. This sample is part of a study of cytotoxic CD8 clonotypes in ibrutinib-treated CLL. Overall study: Averaging across samples gave roughly 280,000 productive templates and around 90,000 productive rearrangements.

Genomic DNA in a quantity of about 2 micrograms was derived from cryopreserved PBMCs for TCR beta libraries. Whole-study findings and limits: Progressing and sustained-remission patients had different sampling times.

Here the sequenced sample was PBMCs, taken after 24 months of ibrutinib treatment. The clonotype originates from a human donor with chronic lymphocytic leukemia. The rearrangement uses TRBV7-6 and TRBJ1-3, with D tentatively TRBD1 (6 bases). The CDR3 here is CASSQTGSGNTIYF. The DNA of the CDR3 is TGTGCCAGCAGCCAGACAGGATCTGGAAACACCATATATTTT.